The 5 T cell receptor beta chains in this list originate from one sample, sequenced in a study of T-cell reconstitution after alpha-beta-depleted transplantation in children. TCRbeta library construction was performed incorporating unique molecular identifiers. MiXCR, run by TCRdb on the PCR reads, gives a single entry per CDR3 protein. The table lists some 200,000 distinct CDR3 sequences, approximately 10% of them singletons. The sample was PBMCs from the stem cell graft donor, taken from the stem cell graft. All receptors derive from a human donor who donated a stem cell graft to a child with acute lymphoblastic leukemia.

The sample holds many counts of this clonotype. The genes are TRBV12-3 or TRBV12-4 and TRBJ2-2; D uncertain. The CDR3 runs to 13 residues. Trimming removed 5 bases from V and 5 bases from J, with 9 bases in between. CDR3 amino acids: CASSPRRTGELFF. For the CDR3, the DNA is TGTGCCAGCAGTCCTCGGAGAACCGGGGAGCTGTTTTTT.

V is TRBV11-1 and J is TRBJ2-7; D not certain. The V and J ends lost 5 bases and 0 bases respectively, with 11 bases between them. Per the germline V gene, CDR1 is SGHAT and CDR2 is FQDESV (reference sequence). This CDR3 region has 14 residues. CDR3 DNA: TGTGCCAGCAGCCTACAACAGAGCTCCTACGAGCAGTACTTC. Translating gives CASSLQQSSYEQYF.

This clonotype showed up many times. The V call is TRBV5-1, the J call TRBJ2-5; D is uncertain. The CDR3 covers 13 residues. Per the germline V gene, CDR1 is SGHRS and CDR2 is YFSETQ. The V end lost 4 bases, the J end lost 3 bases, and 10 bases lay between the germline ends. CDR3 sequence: CASSRAREETQYF. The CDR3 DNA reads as TGCGCCAGCAGCCGGGCCCGGGAAGAGACCCAGTACTTC.

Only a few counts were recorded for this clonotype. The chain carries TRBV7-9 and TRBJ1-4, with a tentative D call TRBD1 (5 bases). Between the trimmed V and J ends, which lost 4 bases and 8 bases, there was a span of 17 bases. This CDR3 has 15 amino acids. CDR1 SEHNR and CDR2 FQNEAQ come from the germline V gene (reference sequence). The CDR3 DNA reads TGTGCCAGCAGCTCGCGGGGCAGGGTGTGGGAAAAACTGTTTTTT. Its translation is CASSSRGRVWEKLFF. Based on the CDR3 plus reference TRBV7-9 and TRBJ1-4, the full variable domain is DTGVSQNPRHKITKRGQNVTFRCDPISEHNRLYWYRQTLGQGPEFLTYFQNEAQLEKSRLLSDRFSAERPKGSFSTLEIQRTEQGDSAMYLCASSSRGRVWEKLFFGSGTQLSVL.

Here the CDR3 reads CASSLADYGYTF. In DNA form, the CDR3 reads TGTGCCAGCAGCTTAGCCGACTATGGCTACACCTTC. The genes are TRBV7-9 and TRBJ1-2; D unresolved. The CDR3 loop spans 12 amino acids. V was pared by 0 bases and J by 3 bases, with 2 bases between. From germline, CDR1 is SEHNR and CDR2 FQNEAQ (reference sequence).